Listed below are T cell receptor beta chains from one sample, sequenced in a study of T cell changes during pregnancy in multiple sclerosis. Sequencing used immunoSEQ multiplex PCR; TCRdb keeps in-frame clones, though not all of them. The table has under 65,000 clones, about nine tenths seen once. The source material was CD4+ T cells from peripheral blood mononuclear cells, sampled after pregnancy. Receptors originate from a female donor with multiple sclerosis, enrolled in a pregnancy study. Both conserved end residues are part of each CDR3. The order of the fields is clone size, V gene, CDR3 protein. Only some rows state a clone size, as once, few, many or a class for expanded clones.

few | TRBV7-2 | CASSLDGVESREQFF
. | TRBV19 | CASSIRTLGNEKLFF
. | TRBV5-4 | CASSPVSSGYEQYF
. | TRBV11-2 | CASSPILGAYNEQFF
. | TRBV18 | CASSPLDRGAFF
. | TRBV7-3 | CASSLSGSKGAGEQFF
. | TRBV5-6 | CASSLAGGRRETQYF
. | TRBV19 | CATTSGHRNQPQHF
. | TRBV4-1 | CASSQDGQGATEAFF
. | TRBV9 | CASSVGPGTGITNEKLFF
. | TRBV5-1 | CASSFLAGAGNEQFF
. | TRBV4-3 | CASSPAGGKGMNTEAFF
once | TRBV5-6 | CASSPRRTANTEAFF
. | TRBV7-2 | CASSLDRGHSEQYF
. | TRBV9 | CASSVAPGRTSGYNEQFF
. | TRBV5-1 | CASSLGELGHEQYF
. | TRBV5-6 | CASREEGYQGGTEAFF
few | TRBV12-5 | CASGLFGTIYF
. | TRBV4-2 | CASSPRGAFPSPPLHF
. | TRBV9 | CASSVGPDRSYGYTF
. | TRBV4-2 | CASSPHRANTEAFF
. | TRBV18 | CASSPPRGTLGEKLFF
. | TRBV10-3 | CAISEVGRGGNTIYF
. | TRBV7-8 | CASSLSRQGTISYNEQFF
. | TRBV9 | CASSVEWSDNSPLHF
. | TRBV6-5 | CASRQGIYGYTF
. | TRBV4-2 | CASSQDFPGGNTEAFF
. | TRBV10-3 | CAATGGLDATDTQYF
. | TRBV29-1 | CSVENPSVAFF
once | TRBV5-4 | CASSLKGQSYGYTF
. | TRBV4-3 | CASRPTGTGFSGANVLTF
once | TRBV5-4 | CASRPVGQGIIAFF
. | TRBV19 | CASSKLAAYEQYF
. | TRBV9 | CASSATGLYGYTF
. | TRBV2 | CASSDWTARYEQYF
. | TRBV19 | CASSMPGGSYEQYF
once | TRBV11-2 | CASSLDGRAGESPLHF
. | TRBV4-2 | CASREKGSEAFF
once | TRBV9 | CASSPRGGLNTEAFF
. | TRBV19 | CASSTSQGAQTEAFF
. | TRBV6-6 | CASTPDRGQPQHF
. | TRBV18 | CASSPPTGAEYF
. | TRBV6-6 | CASSYSTGRGTGELFF
. | TRBV7-3 | CASSPFRAGGPETQYF
. | TRBV5-4 | CASSLSLSSYEQYF
once | TRBV7-2 | CASSSLGGSGNTIYF
. | TRBV6-4 | CASSLEGGTMNTEAFF
. | TRBV19 | CASRGPSSGNTIYF
. | TRBV4-2 | CASNSGQGGRNTIYF
. | TRBV7-8 | CASSLAQGGFSPLHF